These T cell receptor beta chains were read from a single sample in a study of tumor-infiltrating lymphocytes in primary liver carcinoma. TCRdb re-derived calls from the multiplex PCR reads in MiXCR, one entry per CDR3 protein. This repertoire shows 300,000 to 400,000 distinct CDR3 sequences, around three fifths found once; its top ten account for roughly 6%. The material sequenced was peripheral blood. The receptors shown here come from a man between 35 and 55 years old with primary liver carcinoma and hepatitis B virus infection. The CDR3 runs from the conserved cysteine through the conserved F or W. A D gene is named only where the DNA matches it firmly. A row's size may be missing; if present it is once, few, many or a size class.

D gene,clone size,J gene,V gene,CDR3 protein,CDR3 DNA
TRBD1,many,TRBJ2-1,TRBV6-6,CASSYSIPGQGRHEQFF,TGTGCCAGCAGTTACTCAATTCCGGGACAGGGCCGCCATGAGCAGTTCTTC
NA,NA,TRBJ2-2,TRBV18,CASPANTGELFF,TGTGCCAGCCCCGCGAACACCGGGGAGTTGTTTTTT
NA,many,TRBJ1-2,TRBV4-3,CASSPGRGRDGYTF,TGCGCCAGCAGCCCCGGGCGGGGGCGGGATGGCTACACCTTC
NA,many,TRBJ2-1,TRBV4-2,CASSQILENEQFF,TGTGCCAGCAGCCAAATTTTGGAAAATGAGCAGTTCTTC
NA,few,TRBJ1-3,TRBV6-5,CASSYLSGISGNTIYF,TGTGCCAGCAGTTACTTATCCGGGATCTCTGGAAACACCATATATTTT
NA,NA,TRBJ2-3,TRBV29-1,CCPEYGNTQYF,TGCTGCCCAGAGTACGGGAATACGCAGTATTTC
NA,NA,TRBJ1-5,TRBV11-2,CASSSRQQSHHF,TGTGCCAGCAGCTCAAGGCAGCAGTCCCATCATTTT
NA,NA,TRBJ1-2,TRBV5-4,CASSLVGQRDYGYTF,TGTGCCAGCAGCTTGGTGGGGCAGAGAGACTATGGCTACACCTTC
NA,NA,TRBJ2-2,TRBV7-9,CASSRSYRDMAYAGELFF,TGTGCCAGCAGTCGTTCTTATAGAGACATGGCGTACGCCGGGGAGCTGTTTTTT
NA,NA,TRBJ2-1,TRBV11-2,CASNLDQLNEQFF,TGTGCTAGCAACTTAGACCAGCTGAATGAGCAGTTCTTT
NA,NA,TRBJ2-5,TRBV11-2,CTSSLEWQGQEIQYF,TGTACCAGCAGCTTAGAATGGCAGGGGCAAGAGATCCAGTACTTC
TRBD2,many,TRBJ2-3,TRBV6-1,CASRRTSGVLETQYF,TGTGCCAGCCGCCGGACTAGCGGGGTCCTAGAGACGCAGTATTTT
TRBD1,many,TRBJ2-3,TRBV10-3,CAISGGDRVADTQYF,TGTGCCATCAGTGGGGGGGACAGGGTGGCAGATACGCAGTATTTT
NA,NA,TRBJ1-5,TRBV29-1,CSVISNQPQHW,TGCAGCGTTATTAGCAATCAGCCCCAGCATTGG
NA,NA,TRBJ2-2,TRBV6-5,CASSYSDNTGELFF,TGTGCCAGCAGTTACTCGGATAACACCGGGGAGCTGTTTTTT
NA,NA,TRBJ2-2,TRBV11-2,CASSLKVNASTEELFF,TGTGCCAGCAGCTTAAAGGTTAATGCGAGCACCGAGGAGCTGTTTTTT
NA,few,TRBJ2-3,TRBV28,CASSLSGERPDTQYF,TGTGCCAGCAGTTTATCGGGAGAACGCCCAGATACGCAGTATTTT
TRBD1,NA,TRBJ1-2,TRBV24-1,CATSDSTGGAIYGYTF,TGTGCCACCAGTGATTCCACAGGGGGCGCGATATATGGCTACACCTTC
TRBD2,many,TRBJ2-7,TRBV6-2/TRBV6-3,CAARGSGRWHEQYF,TGTGCCGCAAGGGGTAGCGGGAGGTGGCACGAGCAGTACTTC
NA,few,TRBJ2-7,TRBV7-9,CASSTGQTLSSYEQYF,TGTGCCAGCAGCACGGGCCAGACCCTAAGCTCCTACGAGCAGTACTTC
NA,NA,TRBJ1-1,TRBV6-2/TRBV6-3,CASSKGVVAEAFF,TGTGCCAGCAGTAAGGGGGTAGTGGCTGAAGCTTTCTTT
TRBD1,few,TRBJ2-1,TRBV10-3,CAISGLGQGYNEQFF,TGTGCCATCAGTGGGTTGGGACAGGGTTACAATGAGCAGTTCTTC
TRBD2,NA,TRBJ2-3,TRBV5-4,CASTPAGVTDTQYF,TGTGCCAGCACCCCAGCGGGAGTTACAGATACGCAGTATTTT
NA,many,TRBJ1-6,TRBV11-2,CASSFGEIVNSPLHF,TGTGCCAGCAGCTTCGGGGAGATCGTTAATTCACCCCTCCACTTT
NA,few,TRBJ2-5,TRBV5-6,CASQQEIQETQYF,TGTGCCAGCCAGCAGGAGATTCAAGAGACCCAGTACTTC